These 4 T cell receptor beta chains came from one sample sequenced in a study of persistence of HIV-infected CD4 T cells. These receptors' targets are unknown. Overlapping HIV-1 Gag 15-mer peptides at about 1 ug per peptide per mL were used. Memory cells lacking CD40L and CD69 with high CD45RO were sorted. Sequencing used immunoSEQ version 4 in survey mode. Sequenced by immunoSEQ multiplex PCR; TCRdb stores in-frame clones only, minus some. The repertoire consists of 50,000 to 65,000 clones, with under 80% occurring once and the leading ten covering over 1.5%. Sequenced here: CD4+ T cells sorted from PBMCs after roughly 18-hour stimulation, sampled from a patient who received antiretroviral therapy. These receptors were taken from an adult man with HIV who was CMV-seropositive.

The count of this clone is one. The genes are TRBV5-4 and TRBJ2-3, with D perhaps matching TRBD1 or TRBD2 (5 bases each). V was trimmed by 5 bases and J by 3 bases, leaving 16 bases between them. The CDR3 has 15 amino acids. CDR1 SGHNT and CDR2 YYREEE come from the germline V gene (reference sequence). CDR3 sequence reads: CASRYGTLGTDTQYF. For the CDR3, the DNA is TGTGCCAGCAGATACGGGACCCTGGGAACAGATACGCAGTATTTT.

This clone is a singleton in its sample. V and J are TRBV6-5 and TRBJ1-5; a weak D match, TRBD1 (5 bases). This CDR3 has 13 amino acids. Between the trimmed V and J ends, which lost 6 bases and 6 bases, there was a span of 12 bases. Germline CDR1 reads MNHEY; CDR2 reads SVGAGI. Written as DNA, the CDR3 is TGTGCCAGCAGGGGCAGGGCGGGTCAGCCCCAGCATTTT. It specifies CASRGRAGQPQHF.

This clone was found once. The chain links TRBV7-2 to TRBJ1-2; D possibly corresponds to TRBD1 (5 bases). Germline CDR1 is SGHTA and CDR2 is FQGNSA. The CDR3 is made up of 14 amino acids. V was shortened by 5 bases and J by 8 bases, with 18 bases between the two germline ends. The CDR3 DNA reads TGTGCCAGCAGCCCCGGAGGGCCCAACAGGGGCTACACCTTC. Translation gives CASSPGGPNRGYTF.

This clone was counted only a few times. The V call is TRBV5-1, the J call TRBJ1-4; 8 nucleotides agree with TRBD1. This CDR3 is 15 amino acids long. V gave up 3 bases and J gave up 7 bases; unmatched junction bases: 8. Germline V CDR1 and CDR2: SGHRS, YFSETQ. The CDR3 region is CASSSGTGGGEKLFF. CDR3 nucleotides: TGCGCCAGCAGCTCCGGGACAGGAGGAGGTGAAAAACTGTTTTTT. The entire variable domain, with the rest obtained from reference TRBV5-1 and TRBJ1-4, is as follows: KAGVTQTPRYLIKTRGQQVTLSCSPISGHRSVSWYQQTPGQGLQFLFEYFSETQRNKGNFPGRFSGRQFSNSRSEMNVSTLELGDSALYLCASSSGTGGGEKLFFGSGTQLSVL.